This TCR beta chain was observed in a study of cytomegalovirus exposure and HLA in healthy donors. Study-level results: A prior analysis recorded that most TCR beta V segments were productive about 87% or about 30% of the time. Many donors carried some public TCRs, although rarity characterized most TCR sequences. Among the sequence variants, a highly shared cluster was likely an artifact of sequencing.

Note on this clone: What it binds is unknown.

Primers for the PCR totalled 60 Vbeta and 13 Jbeta. The assay was immunoSEQ multiplex PCR, and TCRdb's table has in-frame clones only and misses some. Its clone listing holds about 130,000 clones. CDR3 size: 15 residues. Germline CDR1 is LGHNA and CDR2 is YNFKEQ. V was pared by 1 base and J by 0 bases, with 10 bases between. V is TRBV4-2 and J is TRBJ2-7, with D possibly TRBD2 on 6 matching bases. This receptor was identified in a woman aged 55-70 years in good health and CMV-seronegative. Specimen: PBMCs. The CDR3 DNA sequence: TGTGCCAGCAGCCAAGCGGAGGGTGGCTCCTACGAGCAGTACTTC. It encodes CASSQAEGGSYEQYF.